This section outlines one T cell receptor beta chain sequence together with its context. It lacks a known antigen. Nothing much larger sits one base from this clone, and base qualities are not available. This entry is derived from a study of T cells in localized non-small cell lung cancer (dated by TCRdb to 2018 to 2020). About the investigation overall: Comparing tumors with uninvolved tumor-adjacent lungs, the study looked at the T cell repertoires of roughly 250 patients with early-stage NSCLC. The mean age of the NSCLC patients was about 62 years, with approximately 130 men and 100 to 110 women. All 240 or so NSCLC patients in the cohort were treatment-naive and had localized lung tumors that were resected.

The immunoSEQ Assay was used to sequence TCR beta CDR3 regions from DNA. The authors' analysis ran thus. T cell density was computed as TCR beta template counts normalized to usable DNA estimated by amplifying housekeeping genes. Richness was estimated with the preseqR package, extrapolating to 400,000 templates for PBMC samples and 120,000 templates for tissue samples. Clonality was taken to be one minus Pielou's evenness. Tissue-enriched TCRs were identified through differential abundance testing performed on productive amino-acid clonotypes, with a minimum total count of 5 and an alpha of 0.1. The Jaccard Index and the Morisita Overlap Index were used to measure how much the repertoires overlapped between compartments. GLIPH grouped TCR beta CDR3s together with public tetramer-defined viral CDR3s, and a viral motif had to include at least three viral sequences and show V-gene enrichment. The clones in this table, taken by TCRdb from immuneACCESS, are in-frame only. Not every clone is retained; where verified, under half of the shortfall comes from an unresolved V gene, and the cause of the rest is unknown. V and J calls and clone size are copied from that table; D and trimming were computed from the DNA. In all, the sample holds approximately 15,000 clones, and more than 80% of those were seen once. The ten largest clones take up around 25% of the sample.

Beyond this particular receptor, the publication reports: Multi-region tumor sequencing was not performed, so intratumor heterogeneity could not be excluded. Longer overall survival was associated with higher T cell density in blood, whereas shorter survival was associated with higher clonality in adjacent lung. Since the design was exploratory, TCR variables were selected using unadjusted p-values with no false-discovery rate correction. The highest T cell clonality was observed in uninvolved tumor-adjacent lung, where clonality exceeded that of tumor, suggesting that antigenic responses were more focused in uninvolved tumor-adjacent lung. A median of around 62 of the top 100 tumor clones turned up in the paired uninvolved adjacent lung, and 25 to 35 of those clones also ranked among the top 100 of that same adjacent lung.

At diagnosis, tumor, uninvolved tumor-adjacent lung and peripheral blood were collected and then preserved as a mix of FFPE and fresh-frozen material. For TCR repertoire profiling, the blood samples were analyzed as peripheral blood mononuclear cells. Spanning cysteine to phenylalanine, the CDR3 consists of 15 amino acids. The entry retains the CDR3 DNA only, 45 bases that are in frame from base 1. Looking up the germline V gene yields CDR1 MNHEY and CDR2 SVGAGI. Between the V and J ends, shortened by 6 bases and 5 bases respectively, the junction contains 20 bases. Sample: peripheral blood, taken before any cancer treatment. The chain uses TRBV6-5 and TRBJ2-7, with TRBD1 perhaps the D gene, on 5 matching bases. The sequence derives from a female donor at least 60 years old with stage I squamous cell lung carcinoma. The CDR3 protein is CASSLTVLPLDEQYF. The DNA reads as follows: TGTGCCAGCAGCCTGACAGTTCTCCCGCTAGACGAGCAGTACTTC.